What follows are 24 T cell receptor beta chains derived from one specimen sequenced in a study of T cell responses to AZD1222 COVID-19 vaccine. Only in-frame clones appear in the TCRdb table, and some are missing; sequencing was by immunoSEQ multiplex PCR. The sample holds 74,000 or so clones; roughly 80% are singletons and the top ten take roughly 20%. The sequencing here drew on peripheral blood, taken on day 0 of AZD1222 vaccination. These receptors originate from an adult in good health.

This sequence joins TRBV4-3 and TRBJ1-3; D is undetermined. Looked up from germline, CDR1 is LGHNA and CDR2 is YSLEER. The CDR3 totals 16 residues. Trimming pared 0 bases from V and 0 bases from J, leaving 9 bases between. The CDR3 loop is CASSQERVRSGNTIYF. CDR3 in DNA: TGCGCCAGCAGCCAAGAGAGAGTTCGCTCTGGAAACACCATATATTTT.

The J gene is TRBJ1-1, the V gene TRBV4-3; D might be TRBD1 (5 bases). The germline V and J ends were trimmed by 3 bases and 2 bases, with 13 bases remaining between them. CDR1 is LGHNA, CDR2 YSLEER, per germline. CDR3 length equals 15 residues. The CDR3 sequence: CASSHQIQDNTEAFF. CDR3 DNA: TGCGCCAGCAGCCACCAAATACAGGACAACACTGAAGCTTTCTTT.

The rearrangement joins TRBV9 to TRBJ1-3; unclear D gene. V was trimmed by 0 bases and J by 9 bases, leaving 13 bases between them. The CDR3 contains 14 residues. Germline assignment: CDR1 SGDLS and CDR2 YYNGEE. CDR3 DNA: TGTGCCAGCAGCGTAGGCCCCCCCGGTGGCACCATATATTTT. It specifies CASSVGPPGGTIYF. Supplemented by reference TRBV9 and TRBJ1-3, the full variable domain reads DSGVTQTPKHLITATGQRVTLRCSPRSGDLSVYWYQQSLDQGLQFLIQYYNGEERAKGNILERFSAQQFPDLHSELNLSSLELGDSALYFCASSVGPPGGTIYFGEGSWLTVV.

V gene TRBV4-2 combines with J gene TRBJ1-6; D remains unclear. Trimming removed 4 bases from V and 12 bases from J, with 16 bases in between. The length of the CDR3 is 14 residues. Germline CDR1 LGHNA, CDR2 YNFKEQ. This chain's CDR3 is CASSPQEPGKPLHF. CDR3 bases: TGTGCCAGCAGCCCTCAGGAACCGGGTAAACCCCTCCACTTT.

The CDR3 DNA follows: TGTGCCAGCAGCCCCCGCATTTTAACCTCGAACACCGGGGAGCTGTTTTTT. It encodes CASSPRILTSNTGELFF. This sequence joins TRBV7-2 and TRBJ2-2; D remains ambiguous. CDR1 is SGHTA and CDR2 is FQGNSA in the germline V gene. The CDR3 totals 17 residues. V gave up 5 bases and J gave up 0 bases, with 16 bases separating them. The complete variable domain, with remaining parts taken from reference TRBV7-2 and TRBJ2-2, reads GAGVSQSPSNKVTEKGKDVELRCDPISGHTALYWYRQSLGQGLEFLIYFQGNSAPDKSGLPSDRFSAERTGGSVSTLTIQRTQQEDSAVYLCASSPRILTSNTGELFFGEGSRLTVL.

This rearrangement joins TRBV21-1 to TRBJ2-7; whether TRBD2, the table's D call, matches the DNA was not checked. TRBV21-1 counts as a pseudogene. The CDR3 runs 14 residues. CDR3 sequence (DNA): TGTGCCAGCAGCAACCGGGGACTTGGCTACGAGCAGTACTTC. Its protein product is CASSNRGLGYEQYF.

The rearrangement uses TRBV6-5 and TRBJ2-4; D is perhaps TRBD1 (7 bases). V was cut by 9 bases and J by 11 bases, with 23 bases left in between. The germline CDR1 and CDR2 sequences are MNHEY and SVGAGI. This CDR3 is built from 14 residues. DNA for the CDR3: TGTGCCAGTCCCAAGCCCAGGGGGGAATACTTTCAGTACTTC. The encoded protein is CASPKPRGEYFQYF.

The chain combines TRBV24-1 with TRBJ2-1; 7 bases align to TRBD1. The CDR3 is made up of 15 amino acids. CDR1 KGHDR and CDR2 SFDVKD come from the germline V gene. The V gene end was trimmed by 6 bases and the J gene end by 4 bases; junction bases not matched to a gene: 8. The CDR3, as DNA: TGTGCCACCAGTTCCCCTGACAGGGTTTACAATGAGCAGTTCTTC. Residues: CATSSPDRVYNEQFF.

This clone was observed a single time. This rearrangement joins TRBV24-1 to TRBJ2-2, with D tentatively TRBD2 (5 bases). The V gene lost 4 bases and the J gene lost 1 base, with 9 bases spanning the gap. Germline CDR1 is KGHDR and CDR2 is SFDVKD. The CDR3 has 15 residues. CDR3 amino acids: CATSEGLLNTGELFF. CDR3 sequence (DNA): TGTGCCACCAGTGAAGGACTCTTGAACACCGGGGAGCTGTTTTTT.

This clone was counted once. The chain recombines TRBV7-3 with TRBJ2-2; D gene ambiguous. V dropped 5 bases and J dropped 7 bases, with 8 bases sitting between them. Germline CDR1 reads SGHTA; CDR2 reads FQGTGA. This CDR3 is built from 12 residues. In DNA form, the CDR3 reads TGTGCCAGCAGCCTAGGGTTCGGGGAGCTGTTTTTT. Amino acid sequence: CASSLGFGELFF.

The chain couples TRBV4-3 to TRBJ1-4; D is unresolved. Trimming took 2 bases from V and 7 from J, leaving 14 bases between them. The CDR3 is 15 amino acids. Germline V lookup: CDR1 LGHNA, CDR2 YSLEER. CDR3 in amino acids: CASSQKWGVGEKLFF. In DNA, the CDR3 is TGCGCCAGCAGCCAAAAGTGGGGTGTTGGTGAAAAACTGTTTTTT.

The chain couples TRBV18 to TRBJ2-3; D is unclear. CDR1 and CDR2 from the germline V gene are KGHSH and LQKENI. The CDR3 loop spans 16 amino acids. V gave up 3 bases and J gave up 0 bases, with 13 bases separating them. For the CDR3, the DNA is TGTGCCAGCTCACCCCTCGTGGGTAGTAGCACAGATACGCAGTATTTT. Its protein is CASSPLVGSSTDTQYF.

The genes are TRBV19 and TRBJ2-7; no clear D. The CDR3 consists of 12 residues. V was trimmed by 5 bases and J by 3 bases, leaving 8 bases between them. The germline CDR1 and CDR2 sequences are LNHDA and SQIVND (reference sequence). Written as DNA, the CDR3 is TGTGCCAGTAGTCGCGTAGTCTACGAGCAGTACTTC. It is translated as CASSRVVYEQYF.

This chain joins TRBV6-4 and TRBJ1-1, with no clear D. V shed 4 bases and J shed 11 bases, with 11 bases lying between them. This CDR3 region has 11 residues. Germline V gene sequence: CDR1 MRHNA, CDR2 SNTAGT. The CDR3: CASSVEDVAFF. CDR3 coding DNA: TGTGCCAGCAGTGTAGAGGATGTGGCTTTCTTT.

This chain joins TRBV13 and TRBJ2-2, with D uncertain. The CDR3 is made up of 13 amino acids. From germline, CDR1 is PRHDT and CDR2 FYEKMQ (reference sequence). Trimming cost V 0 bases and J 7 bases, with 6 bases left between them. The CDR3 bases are TGTGCCAGCAGCTTAGGGGGGAACGGGGAGCTGTTTTTT. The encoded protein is CASSLGGNGELFF.

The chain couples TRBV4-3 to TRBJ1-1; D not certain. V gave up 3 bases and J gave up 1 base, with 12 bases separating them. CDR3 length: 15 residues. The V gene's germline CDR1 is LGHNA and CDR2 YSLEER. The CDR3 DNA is TGCGCCAGCAGCCAGAGGGTAGTATGGAACACTGAAGCTTTCTTT. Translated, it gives CASSQRVVWNTEAFF.

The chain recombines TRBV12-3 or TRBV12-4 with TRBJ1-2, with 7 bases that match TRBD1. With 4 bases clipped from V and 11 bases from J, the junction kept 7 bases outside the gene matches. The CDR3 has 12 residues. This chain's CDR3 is CASSSPQGGYTF. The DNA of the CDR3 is TGTGCCAGCAGTTCTCCCCAGGGGGGGTACACCTTC.

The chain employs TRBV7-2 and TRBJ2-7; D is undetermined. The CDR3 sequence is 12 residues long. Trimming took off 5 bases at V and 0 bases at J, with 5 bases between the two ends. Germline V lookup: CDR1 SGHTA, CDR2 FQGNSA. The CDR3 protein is CASSIYSYEQYF. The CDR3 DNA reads TGTGCCAGCAGCATCTACTCCTACGAGCAGTACTTC.

The DNA for the CDR3 is TGTGCCAGCAGTGAAAAGTGGTATGAGCAGTTCTTC. Translated: CASSEKWYEQFF. This chain connects TRBV2 to TRBJ2-1; D not certain. The CDR3 spans 12 residues. Between the trimmed V and J ends, which lost 2 bases and 8 bases, there was a span of 7 bases. CDR1 and CDR2 (germline): SNHLY, FYNNEI.

CDR3 in amino acids: CASSMGYEQYF. CDR3 bases: TGTGCCAGTAGTATGGGATACGAGCAGTACTTC. The chain uses TRBV19 and TRBJ2-7; D gene ambiguous. In germline, CDR1 is LNHDA, CDR2 SQIVND (reference sequence). V dropped 3 bases and J dropped 4 bases, with 4 bases sitting between them. CDR3 length: 11 amino acids.

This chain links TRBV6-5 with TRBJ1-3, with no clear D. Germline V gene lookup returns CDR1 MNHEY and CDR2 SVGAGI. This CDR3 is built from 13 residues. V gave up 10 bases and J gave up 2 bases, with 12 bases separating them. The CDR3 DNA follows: TGTGCCACCAGACCGGGAGCTGGAAACACCATATATTTT. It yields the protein CATRPGAGNTIYF.

In DNA, the CDR3 is TGCGCCAGCAGCCAGGAACAGGGGATCCTTAGGGGCTACACCTTC. Translation: CASSQEQGILRGYTF. J is TRBJ1-2 and V is TRBV4-1; 7 nucleotides align to TRBD1. Looked up from germline, CDR1 is MGHRA and CDR2 is YSYEKL. The CDR3 is made up of 15 amino acids. J lost 8 bases, V lost 3 bases, and 12 bases had no gene match.

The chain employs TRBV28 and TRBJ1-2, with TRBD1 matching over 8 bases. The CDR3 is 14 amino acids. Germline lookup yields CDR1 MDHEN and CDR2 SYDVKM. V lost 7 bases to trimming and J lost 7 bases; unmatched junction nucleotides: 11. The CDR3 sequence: CASKTGGLILGYTF. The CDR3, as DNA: TGTGCCAGCAAAACAGGGGGGCTAATTCTTGGCTACACCTTC.

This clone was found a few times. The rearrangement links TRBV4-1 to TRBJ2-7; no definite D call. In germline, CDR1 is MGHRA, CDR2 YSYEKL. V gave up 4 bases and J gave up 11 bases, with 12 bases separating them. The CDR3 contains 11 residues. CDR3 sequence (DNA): TGCGCCAGCAGCCTGACGGGTCATAAGTACTTC. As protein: CASSLTGHKYF.